This TCR beta chain appears in the sequencing data of a study of monozygotic twins with cystic fibrosis. Turning to the study itself: Approximately 3 micrograms of fragmented DNA underwent around 15 PCR cycles for library preparation.

Study-level points and caveats: J usage was most co-twin-similar in 8 of 16 pairs, V in 13. In this small cohort, shared CDR3 numbers showed no association with age, concordance or disease severity.

With regard to this clone: Antigen specificity is unknown.

This CDR3 is 13 amino acids long. V lost 3 bases, J lost 1 base, and 7 bases lay in between. Looked up from germline, CDR1 is SGHTS and CDR2 is YDEGEE. The protocol was immunoSEQ multiplex PCR, while the TCRdb copy is restricted to in-frame clones and leaves out a portion. The table includes tens of thousands of clones, 90% to 98% detected once. This chain links TRBV5-8 with TRBJ1-1; D unresolved. Sequencing was carried out using blood. The sequence came from a girl under 10 years old with cystic fibrosis. DNA of the CDR3: TGTGCCAGCAGCTCCGAGGGGAACACTGAAGCTTTCTTT. As protein: CASSSEGNTEAFF. Looking up the rest from reference TRBV5-8 and TRBJ1-1 gives the full variable domain: EAGVTQSPTHLIKTRGQQATLRCSPISGHTSVYWYQQALGLGLQFLLWYDEGEERNRGNFPPRFSGRQFPNYSSELNVNALELEDSALYLCASSSEGNTEAFFGQGTRLTVV.